The 27 T cell receptor beta chains below were found in one sample sequenced in a study of neurological immune-mediated disorders. TCRdb reprocessed the 5' RACE reads via MiXCR and lists one record per CDR3 protein. The table lists under 50,000 distinct CDR3 sequences, around a tenth of them singletons. Sequenced: CD4+ T cells from blood. The receptors originated from a woman in her 30s with HTLV-1-associated myelopathy (HAM/TSP).

Concerning this clonotype itself: A single base separates this from a much larger clone, so it may be a read error. The chain uses TRBV12-3 or TRBV12-4 and TRBJ1-1; 7 nucleotides line up with TRBD1. This CDR3 is built from 14 residues. The CDR3, as DNA: TGTGCCAACAGTTCTCGACAGGGCAACACTGAAGCTTTCTTT. Its translation: CANSSRQGNTEAFF.

This clonotype occurred many times. As DNA, the CDR3 is TGTGCCACCAGCAGAGGTAGTAACACTGAAGCTTTCTTT. It is translated as CATSRGSNTEAFF. The chain combines TRBV15 with TRBJ1-1; D ambiguous. With 1 base removed from V and 2 bases from J, the gap between germline ends came to 5 bases. This CDR3 has 13 amino acids. Germline assignment: CDR1 LNHNV and CDR2 YYDKDF (reference sequence). Supplemented by reference TRBV15 and TRBJ1-1, the full variable domain reads DAMVIQNPRYQVTQFGKPVTLSCSQTLNHNVMYWYQQKSSQAPKLLFHYYDKDFNNEADTPDNFQSRRPNTSFCFLDIRSPGLGDTAMYLCATSRGSNTEAFFGQGTRLTVV.

This clonotype was seen a few times. The chain links TRBV5-4 to TRBJ1-1; D unresolved. Trimming removed 4 bases at V and 1 base at J, with 11 bases between. CDR3 length: 14 residues. Germline V gives CDR1 SGHNT, CDR2 YYREEE (reference sequence). CDR3 nucleotide sequence: TGTGCCAGCAGCAGCGGAATCGAGAACACTGAAGCTTTCTTT. Translation: CASSSGIENTEAFF.

This clonotype was observed many times. The chain links TRBV20-1 to TRBJ1-1; D uncertain. Germline V gene lookup returns CDR1 DFQATT and CDR2 SNEGSKA (reference sequence). The CDR3 consists of 12 residues. Between the trimmed V and J ends, which lost 2 bases and 0 bases, there was a span of 4 bases. The CDR3 region is CSARSMNTEAFF. The DNA for the CDR3 is TGCAGTGCTAGAAGCATGAACACTGAAGCTTTCTTT.

Many counts were recorded for this clonotype. This rearrangement joins TRBV12-3 or TRBV12-4 to TRBJ1-3, with unresolved D. CDR3 length: 11 residues. Trimming took 3 bases from V and 3 from J, leaving 0 bases between them. The CDR3 region has the DNA TGTGCCAGCAGTTTTGGAAACACCATATATTTT. This sequence encodes CASSFGNTIYF.

There are many counts of this clonotype. The CDR3 here is CSASRGTGSRYYGYTF. The CDR3 DNA reads TGCAGTGCTAGCCGGGGGACAGGGTCGAGATACTATGGCTACACCTTC. This chain links TRBV20-1 with TRBJ1-2; 9 positions match TRBD1. The J segment lost 3 bases and the V segment lost 3 bases, leaving 11 bases of the junction unmatched. Germline V gene sequence: CDR1 DFQATT, CDR2 SNEGSKA (reference sequence). The CDR3 spans 16 residues.

This clonotype was counted many times. The chain has TRBV20-1 and TRBJ2-1, with 14 nucleotides matching TRBD2. Losses at the gene ends were 6 bases for V and 16 bases for J; bases not matched to a gene: 5. The length of the CDR3 is 11 residues. Germline V gives CDR1 DFQATT, CDR2 SNEGSKA (reference sequence). The CDR3 here is CSAGTSGGHFF. The CDR3, as DNA: TGCAGTGCCGGGACTAGCGGGGGTCATTTCTTC.

This clonotype showed up many times. The chain combines TRBV29-1 with TRBJ2-2; D is uncertain. The germline V and J ends were trimmed by 6 bases and 1 base, with 9 bases remaining between them. Germline V gene sequence: CDR1 SQVTM, CDR2 ANQGSEA. CDR3 size: 13 residues. The CDR3 loop is CSVLAENTGELFF. CDR3 DNA sequence: TGCAGCGTCCTGGCAGAGAACACCGGGGAGCTGTTTTTT.

A word on this clonotype: Mismatch with germline at one junction end may stem from a read error. J is TRBJ2-1 and V is TRBV7-6, with 12 bases matching TRBD2. CDR3 size: 16 residues. The germline gives CDR1 SGHVS, CDR2 FNYEAQ. Here the CDR3 DNA reads TGTGCCAGTAGCTTGTTTCTAGCGGGGGGGTACAATGAGCAGTTCTTC. Protein sequence: CASSLFLAGGYNEQFF.

This clonotype occurred many times. The chain couples TRBV9 to TRBJ2-7; possibly TRBD2 for D (5 bases). The germline V and J ends were trimmed by 4 bases and 5 bases, with 13 bases remaining between them. Germline V gene lookup returns CDR1 SGDLS and CDR2 YYNGEE. This CDR3 comprises 13 residues. CDR3 sequence (DNA): TGTGCCAGCAGCACGGGCCCGCGGGACGAGCAGTACTTC. Protein sequence: CASSTGPRDEQYF.

This clonotype was found many times. The chain employs TRBV20-1 and TRBJ1-5; 7 bases are shared with TRBD1. The length of the CDR3 is 14 residues. Germline V gives CDR1 DFQATT, CDR2 SNEGSKA (reference sequence). Unmatched junction bases numbered 2, after V lost 2 bases and J lost 1 base. The CDR3 loop reads CSARQGGSNQPQHF. The CDR3 DNA reads as TGCAGTGCTAGACAGGGGGGAAGCAATCAGCCCCAGCATTTT.

The chain recombines TRBV20-1 with TRBJ2-3; possible D gene TRBD2, 6 bases. V was clipped by 1 base and J by 2 bases, with 10 bases between them. Germline CDR1 and CDR2: DFQATT and SNEGSKA (reference sequence). The length of the CDR3 is 14 residues. For the CDR3, the DNA is TGCAGTGCTAGAGTAGCGGTGAACACAGATACGCAGTATTTT. This translates into CSARVAVNTDTQYF.

The J gene is TRBJ2-1, the V gene TRBV20-1; 7 bases map to TRBD1. This CDR3 has 14 residues. Germline lookup yields CDR1 DFQATT and CDR2 SNEGSKA (reference sequence). The ends lost 5 bases at V and 6 bases at J; junction bases unmatched: 10. CDR3 coding DNA: TGCAGTGCTGGCCGGGACAGAACGTCCAATGAGCAGTTCTTC. Protein: CSAGRDRTSNEQFF.

This clonotype was recorded at least ten times. V is TRBV5-1 and J is TRBJ2-3; possibly TRBD1 or TRBD2 for D (5 bases each). The ends were cut back, 0 bases at V and 0 bases at J, with 11 bases in the middle. CDR1 SGHRS and CDR2 YFSETQ come from the germline V gene. The CDR3 runs 16 residues. CDR3 sequence (DNA): TGCGCCAGCAGCTTGGGGATCCGGGACAGCACAGATACGCAGTATTTT. Residues: CASSLGIRDSTDTQYF. Full variable domain (remainder filled in from reference TRBV5-1 and TRBJ2-3): KAGVTQTPRYLIKTRGQQVTLSCSPISGHRSVSWYQQTPGQGLQFLFEYFSETQRNKGNFPGRFSGRQFSNSRSEMNVSTLELGDSALYLCASSLGIRDSTDTQYFGPGTRLTVL.

In this sample, this clonotype is medium-sized. V is TRBV5-1 and J is TRBJ1-2; TRBD1 matches 9 bases. Germline CDR1 is SGHRS and CDR2 is YFSETQ. CDR3 size: 16 residues. V trimming: 5 bases; J trimming: 4 bases; junction bases outside the gene matches: 12. The CDR3 DNA reads TGCGCCAGCAGTCGAAAGAACGGGACAGGGTCCTATGGCTACACCTTC. It codes for CASSRKNGTGSYGYTF.

This clonotype showed up many times. The chain is built from TRBV20-1 and TRBJ2-3; no clear D. The germline gives CDR1 DFQATT, CDR2 SNEGSKA (reference sequence). With 3 bases removed from V and 0 bases from J, the gap between germline ends came to 25 bases. The CDR3 contains 19 residues. The CDR3 DNA follows: TGCAGTGCTAGCGAGAAGTATCGTTCCTGGGTTGGTAGCACAGATACGCAGTATTTT. As protein: CSASEKYRSWVGSTDTQYF.

There are many counts of this clonotype. The chain uses TRBV5-1 and TRBJ2-5; 7 nucleotides match TRBD1. With 4 bases clipped from V and 4 bases from J, the junction kept 10 bases outside the gene matches. The germline V gene has CDR1 SGHRS and CDR2 YFSETQ. The CDR3 is made up of 15 amino acids. The DNA for the CDR3 is TGCGCCAGCAGCCGCCAAACAGGGGTGAGAGAGACCCAGTACTTC. This sequence encodes CASSRQTGVRETQYF.

Ten or more counts support this clonotype. This chain connects TRBV21-1 to TRBJ2-3; the D call in the table, TRBD1, was not verified against the DNA. TRBV21-1 is shown as a pseudogene. The CDR3 extends over 18 amino acids. The CDR3 region has the DNA TGTGCCAGCAGCAAACACCCGGGACAGCCTCGGGAGACAGATACGCAGTATTTT. The encoded protein is CASSKHPGQPRETDTQYF.

This clonotype has a count of ten or more. DNA of the CDR3: TGCAGCGTGGACAGGGGAGGAGGGGAGCAGTACTTC. It is translated as CSVDRGGGEQYF. The chain carries TRBV29-1 and TRBJ2-7; 9 bases agree with TRBD1. With 6 bases clipped from V and 7 bases from J, the junction kept 7 bases outside the gene matches. This CDR3 contains 12 residues. Germline values: CDR1 SQVTM, CDR2 ANQGSEA.

Ten or more counts support this clonotype. This chain links TRBV5-1 with TRBJ2-6; the match to TRBD1 covers 11 bases. This CDR3 is built from 20 residues. The ends lost 0 bases at V and 0 bases at J; junction bases unmatched: 8. The germline gives CDR1 SGHRS, CDR2 YFSETQ. The DNA for the CDR3 is TGCGCCAGCAGCTTGGTCTGGACAGGGGGCACGCGCTCTGGGGCCAACGTCCTGACTTTC. Encoded protein: CASSLVWTGGTRSGANVLTF.

This clonotype was observed many times. The gene calls are TRBV9 and TRBJ2-7; D is undetermined. Germline CDR1 and CDR2: SGDLS and YYNGEE. V gave up 3 bases and J gave up 7 bases, with 17 bases separating them. This CDR3 has 14 amino acids. CDR3 residues: CASSGQAGLEEQYF. The CDR3 coding sequence is TGTGCCAGCAGCGGCCAAGCTGGGTTGGAGGAGCAGTACTTC.

This clonotype was counted at least ten times. The chain links TRBV7-9 to TRBJ1-2; D uncertain. There are 13 residues in the CDR3. Trimming shortened V by 1 base and J by 2 bases, and 5 bases separated the two germline ends. Germline values: CDR1 SEHNR, CDR2 FQNEAQ (reference sequence). Here the CDR3 DNA reads TGTGCCAGCAGCTTAGGCCCGAACTATGGCTACACCTTC. It translates to CASSLGPNYGYTF.

This clonotype was recorded at least ten times. The rearrangement uses TRBV20-1 and TRBJ2-3, with 8 bases matching TRBD2. Germline CDR1 DFQATT, CDR2 SNEGSKA (reference sequence). The CDR3 covers 13 residues. CDR3 residues: CSPVAGSTDTQYF. DNA for the CDR3: TGCAGCCCAGTAGCGGGGAGCACAGATACGCAGTATTTT.

At least ten counts were recorded for this clonotype. This rearrangement joins TRBV20-1 to TRBJ1-2, with a possible D match to TRBD1 (5 bases). Trimming cost V 6 bases and J 5 bases, with 19 bases left between them. Germline CDR1 reads DFQATT; CDR2 reads SNEGSKA (reference sequence). CDR3 size: 14 residues. The CDR3 DNA follows: TGCAGTGCCCGCACGGCAGGGAAAGTTTATGGCTACACCTTC. It is translated as CSARTAGKVYGYTF.

This clonotype was seen at least ten times. This chain uses TRBV5-1 with TRBJ1-2; possible D gene TRBD1, 5 bases. Germline values: CDR1 SGHRS, CDR2 YFSETQ. Trimming took 4 bases from V and 3 from J, leaving 16 bases between them. The CDR3 totals 15 residues. This CDR3 reads CASSQDTGADYGYTF. The CDR3 DNA reads TGCGCCAGCAGCCAAGACACAGGCGCTGACTATGGCTACACCTTC.

This clonotype is classed as medium-sized. CDR3 amino acids: CASSSGLEVPDTQYF. The CDR3 DNA sequence: TGCGCCAGCAGCTCGGGGCTTGAGGTACCAGATACGCAGTATTTT. The chain combines TRBV5-1 with TRBJ2-3; the D call may be TRBD1 or TRBD2 (5 bases each). Deletions cut 3 bases from V and 4 bases from J, with 15 bases between. Germline V gene lookup returns CDR1 SGHRS and CDR2 YFSETQ. There are 15 residues in the CDR3.

There are many counts of this clonotype. In DNA form, the CDR3 reads TGCAGTGCTATTGGCCAGGGATTTTCGGGGTATCGTACAGATACGCAGTATTTT. It encodes CSAIGQGFSGYRTDTQYF. V is TRBV20-1 and J is TRBJ2-3; D could derive from TRBD1 or TRBD2 (5 bases each). Trimming took 4 bases from V and 3 from J, leaving 26 bases between them. The CDR3 loop spans 18 amino acids. From germline, CDR1 is DFQATT and CDR2 SNEGSKA (reference sequence).